This is a list of T cell receptor beta chains from one sample in a study of shared clonotypes between healthy human individuals. Repertoires were generated with immunoSEQ multiplex PCR, while TCRdb's copy carries only in-frame clones and drops some. Among around 940,000 clones, roughly 72% were seen once, and the ten largest hold roughly 1.5%. Sequencing was done on a sample of memory CD4+ T cells sorted from blood. The receptors were sampled from a young man in good health. Each CDR3 is given with its conserved first and last residue.

v_gene,j_gene,CDR3aa
TRBV7-9,TRBJ2-1,CASSLPFRLAGAYNEQFF
TRBV5-4,TRBJ1-1,CASSFDRGTEAFF
TRBV10-3,TRBJ1-4,CAISPKGTGGASNEKLFF
TRBV6-6,TRBJ1-1,CASSYSENTEAFF
TRBV10-3,TRBJ2-3,CAISLGGDTQYF
TRBV29-1,TRBJ2-5,CSVVKGETQYF
TRBV7-3,TRBJ2-2,CASSLTAVNTGELFF
TRBV18,TRBJ2-3,CASSDGSGTDTQYF
TRBV10-1,TRBJ1-4,CASTPRGGSTNEKLFF
TRBV5-4,TRBJ1-1,CASSFGTGKVMNTEAFF
TRBV5-1,TRBJ2-7,CASSLDRGLDEQYF
TRBV11-2,TRBJ2-1,CASSLARLANWQFF
TRBV5-5,TRBJ1-3,CASSLGDLVSGNTIYF
TRBV7-2,TRBJ2-3,CASSRGGVGADTQYF
TRBV5-6,TRBJ1-2,CASSLTFAGQSGYTF
TRBV7-2,TRBJ1-2,CASSLVGIYTF
TRBV27,TRBJ1-2,CASSFNIFYGYTF
TRBV6-5,TRBJ1-1,CASSKMNTEAFF
TRBV6-5,TRBJ1-1,CASSYSQGRAEAFF
TRBV7-9,TRBJ2-5,CASDPGDRETQYF
TRBV11-2,TRBJ2-1,CASSFQAGGRSEQFF
TRBV28,TRBJ1-5,CASSPAGGGNQPQHF
TRBV14,TRBJ2-1,CASSHRTSGRAGNEQFF
TRBV5-1,TRBJ2-7,CASSLGAGEQYF
TRBV10-3,TRBJ2-3,CAVQSTGGSTDTQYF
TRBV9,TRBJ1-4,CASSGPGPSNEKLFF
TRBV9,TRBJ2-1,CASSARDRTYNEQFF
TRBV7-9,TRBJ2-3,CASSPLAGLTDTQYF
TRBV20-1,TRBJ2-7,CSAWTGREQYF
TRBV4-1,TRBJ2-5,CASSQGFKGAETQYF
TRBV6-1,TRBJ1-6,CASSEKGGVGNSPLHF
TRBV18,TRBJ1-2,CASSPPNPGQKKDGYTF
TRBV5-1,TRBJ2-5,CASSLMFSGAPAETQYF
TRBV5-1,TRBJ2-2,CASSLRLADSNTGELFF
TRBV9,TRBJ1-6,CASSVGGRSPLHF
TRBV2,TRBJ2-1,CASTVLAGGRDEQFF
TRBV5-1,TRBJ1-6,CASSPGASGSPLHF
TRBV5-6,TRBJ2-3,CASSLLAEVTDTQYF
TRBV5-4,TRBJ2-6,CASSLRAGGSGANVLTF
TRBV6-1,TRBJ2-1,CASSGTGPHNEQFF
TRBV30,TRBJ1-2,CAWSYKSGYGYTF